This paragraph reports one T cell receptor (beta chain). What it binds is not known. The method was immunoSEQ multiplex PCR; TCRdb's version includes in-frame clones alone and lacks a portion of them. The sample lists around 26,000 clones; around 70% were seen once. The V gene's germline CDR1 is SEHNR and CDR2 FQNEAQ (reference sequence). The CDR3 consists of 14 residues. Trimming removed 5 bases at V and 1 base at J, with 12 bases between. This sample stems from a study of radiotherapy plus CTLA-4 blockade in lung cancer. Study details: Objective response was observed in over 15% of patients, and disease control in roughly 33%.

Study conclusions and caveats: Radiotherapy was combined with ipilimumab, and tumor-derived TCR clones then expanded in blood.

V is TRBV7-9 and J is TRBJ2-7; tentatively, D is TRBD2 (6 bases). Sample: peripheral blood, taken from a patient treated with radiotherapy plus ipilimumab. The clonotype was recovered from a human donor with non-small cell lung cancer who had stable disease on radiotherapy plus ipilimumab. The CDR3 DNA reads TGTGCCAGCAGCCCCCTCGGGACTTCCTACGAGCAGTACTTC. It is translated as CASSPLGTSYEQYF.